Following are 10 T cell receptor beta chains from one sample sequenced in a study of T cell responses to AZD1222 COVID-19 vaccine. Method: immunoSEQ multiplex PCR; TCRdb's copy keeps in-frame clones and lacks some. The sample holds about 120,000 clones, roughly 88% seen once. Sequenced here: peripheral blood, sampled on day 0 of AZD1222 vaccination. Every receptor here comes from an adult in good health.

J is TRBJ1-5 and V is TRBV28; D gene uncertain. Germline CDR1 MDHEN, CDR2 SYDVKM. CDR3 length: 21 residues. V was clipped by 6 bases and J by 0 bases, with 30 bases between them. Here the CDR3 DNA reads TGTGCCAGCAGCCTAGAATCCCCCCGGACGGGCCCATTTTATAGCAATCAGCCCCAGCATTTT. It codes for CASSLESPRTGPFYSNQPQHF.

V and J are TRBV5-1 and TRBJ1-3; D call uncertain. Germline V gene lookup returns CDR1 SGHRS and CDR2 YFSETQ. The CDR3 has 16 residues. V was clipped by 3 bases and J by 0 bases, with 13 bases between them. The CDR3 spells CASSSQTPDSGNTIYF. CDR3 bases: TGCGCCAGCAGCTCACAGACGCCCGACTCTGGAAACACCATATATTTT.

This clone is a singleton in its sample. The V call is TRBV7-9, the J call TRBJ2-1; 8 bases line up with TRBD1. CDR1 is SEHNR and CDR2 is FQNEAQ in the germline V gene (reference sequence). The ends lost 5 bases at V and 5 bases at J; junction bases unmatched: 8. CDR3 length: 15 amino acids. The CDR3 DNA is TGTGCCAGCAGCGCCGGGACAGGCCCTAACAATGAGCAGTTCTTC. Residues: CASSAGTGPNNEQFF.

With regard to this clone: At the DNA level, this CDR3 is encoded by other sequences in the same sample as well. The chain joins TRBV5-4 to TRBJ1-1, with a possible D match to TRBD1 (6 bases). The CDR3 consists of 16 residues. Germline CDR1 SGHNT, CDR2 YYREEE (reference sequence). Trimming took 4 bases from V and 4 from J, leaving 20 bases between them. CDR3 sequence (DNA): TGTGCCAGCAGCAAAAATTGGGGGGCCGAACCCACTGAAGCTTTCTTT. Amino acids: CASSKNWGAEPTEAFF.

The V call is TRBV18, the J call TRBJ1-4; D gene unclear. This CDR3 contains 15 residues. Trimming removed 4 bases from V and 0 bases from J, with 9 bases in between. Germline V lookup: CDR1 KGHSH, CDR2 LQKENI. CDR3 nucleotide sequence: TGTGCCAGCTCACGGGCAGCTGCAACTAATGAAAAACTGTTTTTT. Translated: CASSRAAATNEKLFF.

This clone turned up a few times. The J gene is TRBJ2-1, the V gene TRBV6-2 or TRBV6-3; TRBD2 matches at 8 bases. The V segment lost 0 bases and the J segment 4 bases; nucleotides outside the gene matches: 2. This CDR3 is built from 15 residues. CDR1 MNHEY and CDR2 SVGEGT come from the germline V gene. CDR3 sequence (DNA): TGTGCCAGCAGTTACTCCGGCGGGGGGTACAATGAGCAGTTCTTC. Translation: CASSYSGGGYNEQFF.

The chain recombines TRBV5-6 with TRBJ1-6; D remains unclear. Germline CDR1 reads SGHDT; CDR2 reads YYEEEE. Trimming shortened V by 4 bases and J by 10 bases, and 12 bases separated the two germline ends. This CDR3 comprises 13 residues. The CDR3 protein is CASSMGVRSPLHF. The CDR3 region has the DNA TGTGCCAGCAGCATGGGTGTTCGATCACCCCTCCACTTT.

The chain links TRBV6-5 to TRBJ1-2, with no clear D. The CDR3 sequence is 12 residues long. Per the germline V gene, CDR1 is MNHEY and CDR2 is SVGAGI. V was cut by 6 bases and J by 2 bases, with 7 bases left in between. CDR3 nucleotide sequence: TGTGCCAGCAGAAACGGAAACTATGGCTACACCTTC. Its protein product is CASRNGNYGYTF.

The genes are TRBV5-1 and TRBJ2-2; D unresolved. The CDR3 spans 14 residues. With 4 bases removed from V and 4 bases from J, the gap between germline ends came to 11 bases. Germline CDR1 is SGHRS and CDR2 is YFSETQ. The CDR3 nucleotides are TGCGCCAGCAGCCCCACCTTTTCCACCGGGGAGCTGTTTTTT. It specifies CASSPTFSTGELFF.

A remark on this clone: The junction differs from germline at one of its ends, possibly a read error. The rearrangement joins TRBV6-5 to TRBJ1-4; 7 nucleotides line up with TRBD1. The CDR3 loop spans 16 amino acids. CDR1 is MNHEY and CDR2 is SVGAGI in the germline V gene. CDR3 protein: CASSYSRTGSNEKLFF. The DNA of the CDR3 is TGTGCCAGCAGCTACTCAAGGACAGGCTCCAATGAAAAACTGTTTTTT.